The next 20 T cell receptor beta chains were all read from a single sample in a study of cytomegalovirus exposure and HLA in healthy donors (dated by TCRdb to about 2017). Libraries were made using the immunoSEQ multiplex PCR assay. The multiplex PCR relied on a mix of 60 forward primers for TCR Vbeta segments and 13 reverse primers for TCR Jbeta segments. As stored in TCRdb, this immuneACCESS dataset retains in-frame rearrangements with V and J assigned. A fraction of the clones does not appear; measured against another copy, unresolved V genes explain less than half of the discrepancy, and the remainder lacks a known reason. The sample table holds under 200,000 clones, of which around 77% were seen once. The top ten constitute approximately 2.5% of the sample. What was sequenced was PBMCs. These receptors were obtained from a man in his 60s in good health and CMV-seronegative.

The chain combines TRBV30 with TRBJ2-5; 9 bases are shared with TRBD2. The J call may not be correct, given that the DNA end is closer to TRBJ2-7. Germline CDR1 GTSNPN, CDR2 SVGIG (reference sequence). The CDR3 loop spans 14 amino acids. CDR3 residues: CAWSAGAGGYEQYF. CDR3 sequence (DNA): TGTGCCTGGAGTGCGGGGGCGGGAGGGTACGAGCAGTACTTC.

The chain has TRBV19 and TRBJ2-1, with 15 bases identical to TRBD2. The V segment lost 6 bases and the J segment 5 bases; nucleotides outside the gene matches: 5. The CDR3 extends over 16 amino acids. Germline CDR1 LNHDA, CDR2 SQIVND (reference sequence). DNA for the CDR3: TGTGCCAGTAGCTGGACTAGCGGGGGGGCTAACAATGAGCAGTTCTTC. It codes for CASSWTSGGANNEQFF.

The V and J genes are TRBV7-9 and TRBJ1-4; D uncertain. Germline assignment: CDR1 SEHNR and CDR2 FQNEAQ (reference sequence). The CDR3 is 15 residues long. V was cut by 2 bases and J by 8 bases, with 15 bases left in between. This chain's CDR3 is CASSLWRGLEEKLFF. DNA for the CDR3: TGTGCCAGCAGCTTATGGAGAGGCCTGGAAGAAAAACTGTTTTTT.

J is TRBJ2-5 and V is TRBV2; D perhaps matches TRBD1 (6 bases). The DNA matches TRBJ2-7 better at its end, which makes the J call doubtful. This CDR3 contains 13 residues. Germline CDR1 SNHLY, CDR2 FYNNEI. The CDR3 nucleotides are TGTGCCAGCAGTGACGGACAGCCCTACGAGCAGTACTTC. Protein: CASSDGQPYEQYF.

J is TRBJ2-1 and V is TRBV2; weak D call: TRBD2 (5 bases). V lost 2 bases and J lost 0, with 14 bases in between. This CDR3 spans 17 amino acids. Germline values: CDR1 SNHLY, CDR2 FYNNEI. CDR3: CASSELRRSSSYNEQFF. The CDR3 region has the DNA TGTGCCAGCAGTGAATTAAGGAGGAGTAGCTCCTACAATGAGCAGTTCTTC.

This chain uses TRBV20-1 with TRBJ2-7; D is unclear. Trimming took 7 bases from V and 7 from J, leaving 14 bases between them. In germline, CDR1 is DFQATT, CDR2 SNEGSKA (reference sequence). CDR3 length: 11 amino acids. CDR3: CSGSEPREQYF. As DNA, the CDR3 is TGCAGTGGAAGTGAACCCCGGGAGCAGTACTTC.

This sequence joins TRBV15 and TRBJ2-7; TRBD1 agrees at 9 bases. CDR3 length: 15 residues. The V gene's germline CDR1 is LNHNV and CDR2 YYDKDF (reference sequence). Trimming removed 0 bases from V and 3 bases from J; junction bases left unmatched: 3. CDR3 bases: TGTGCCACCAGCAGAGATACAGGGGGCGGCTACGAGCAGTACTTC. This codes for CATSRDTGGGYEQYF. The variable domain in full, completed from reference TRBV15 and TRBJ2-7, reads DAMVIQNPRYQVTQFGKPVTLSCSQTLNHNVMYWYQQKSSQAPKLLFHYYDKDFNNEADTPDNFQSRRPNTSFCFLDIRSPGLGDTAMYLCATSRDTGGGYEQYFGPGTRLTVT.

The chain recombines TRBV5-1 with TRBJ2-5; 9 bases match TRBD1. In germline, CDR1 is SGHRS, CDR2 YFSETQ. This CDR3 has 14 amino acids. Losses at the gene ends were 4 bases for V and 4 bases for J; bases not matched to a gene: 5. The CDR3 region is CASSRGTGIETQYF. The CDR3, as DNA: TGCGCCAGCAGCCGCGGGACAGGGATAGAGACCCAGTACTTC.

Written as DNA, the CDR3 is TGTGCCAGCAGCTCAAGCGGGCTCAGAAGCTACAATGAGCAGTTCTTC. It yields the protein CASSSSGLRSYNEQFF. The chain combines TRBV5-4 with TRBJ2-1; D might be TRBD2 (6 bases). The CDR3 spans 16 residues. Germline V gene lookup returns CDR1 SGHNT and CDR2 YYREEE (reference sequence). V dropped 3 bases and J dropped 3 bases, with 16 bases sitting between them.

The rearrangement joins TRBV4-1 to TRBJ1-2; TRBD1 might be the D (5 bases). The CDR3 is 16 residues long. The germline V and J ends were trimmed by 0 bases and 0 bases, with 11 bases remaining between them. Germline lookup yields CDR1 MGHRA and CDR2 YSYEKL. For the CDR3, the DNA is TGCGCCAGCAGCCAAGATATAGCCAGGGCTAACTATGGCTACACCTTC. Translated: CASSQDIARANYGYTF.

The chain uses TRBV6-6 and TRBJ2-1; 9 bases fit TRBD1. With 6 bases clipped from V and 2 bases from J, the junction kept 5 bases outside the gene matches. The length of the CDR3 is 15 residues. Germline lookup yields CDR1 MNHNY and CDR2 SVGAGI (reference sequence). The CDR3 nucleotides are TGTGCCAGCAGGGGACAGGGTCCTCCCTACAATGAGCAGTTCTTC. It translates to CASRGQGPPYNEQFF.

The rearrangement uses TRBV2 and TRBJ2-5; a weak D match, TRBD2 (6 bases). This CDR3 spans 14 amino acids. The germline CDR1 and CDR2 sequences are SNHLY and FYNNEI. V was clipped by 7 bases and J by 1 base, with 13 bases between them. CDR3 in DNA: TGTGCCAGCAAGGGACTTCTAAGCCAAGAGACCCAGTACTTC. This encodes CASKGLLSQETQYF.

This clone was seen a single time. V is TRBV4-1 and J is TRBJ2-7; 7 nucleotides match TRBD2. The CDR3 is 16 residues long. The germline CDR1 and CDR2 sequences are MGHRA and YSYEKL. V shed 2 bases and J 4 bases; nucleotides not matched to a gene: 11. The CDR3 reads CASSQSYAGVDYEQYF. CDR3 DNA sequence: TGCGCCAGCAGCCAATCTTACGCGGGAGTAGATTACGAGCAGTACTTC.

The V gene is TRBV9, the J gene TRBJ2-3; possibly TRBD2 for D (6 bases). Germline V gene sequence: CDR1 SGDLS, CDR2 YYNGEE. This CDR3 has 16 amino acids. V lost 4 bases and J lost 0, with 15 bases in between. The CDR3 sequence is CASSPLSGESTDTQYF. The CDR3 nucleotides read TGTGCCAGCAGCCCACTGTCGGGGGAAAGCACAGATACGCAGTATTTT.

In its sample, this clone was seen once. V and J are TRBV23-1 and TRBJ2-1; possibly TRBD1 for D (5 bases). TRBV23-1 is an ORF; its function is uncertain. V was trimmed by 8 bases and J by 0 bases, leaving 17 bases between them. CDR3 length: 16 amino acids. CDR3 residues: CASPPGQYSSYNEQFF. The CDR3 DNA follows: TGCGCCAGCCCTCCAGGGCAATACAGCTCCTACAATGAGCAGTTCTTC.

This clone came up a few times. The genes are TRBV5-4 and TRBJ2-7, with TRBD1 matching 7 bases. Germline V gene data show CDR1 as SGHNT and CDR2 as YYREEE (reference sequence). The CDR3 is 16 amino acids. Losses at the gene ends were 0 bases for V and 3 bases for J; bases not matched to a gene: 9. The CDR3 region has the DNA TGTGCCAGCAGCTTGGATACCGGGACAGTGATCTACGAGCAGTACTTC. This translates into CASSLDTGTVIYEQYF.

With regard to this clone: A read error may produce the germline difference seen at one junction end. V gene TRBV11-2 combines with J gene TRBJ2-1; 8 bases line up with TRBD2. The CDR3 covers 13 residues. The germline V gene has CDR1 SGHAT and CDR2 FQNNGV. CDR3 nucleotides: TGTGCCAGCACCTCCCTCCGGAGCGGGAGAATTATCTTC. Translation gives CASTSLRSGRIIF.

The genes are TRBV19 and TRBJ1-6; maybe TRBD1 (6 bases). The CDR3 consists of 15 residues. Germline CDR1 LNHDA, CDR2 SQIVND (reference sequence). The ends were cut back, 3 bases at V and 8 bases at J, with 14 bases in the middle. In nucleotides, the CDR3 is TGTGCCAGTAGTATTTACGCAGGGGCGGATTCACCCCTCCACTTT. Its translation: CASSIYAGADSPLHF.

In nucleotides, the CDR3 is TGTGCCAGCAGCGCCAGGGCGGGAGAATGGAATGAGCAGTTCTTC. Translating gives CASSARAGEWNEQFF. The rearrangement joins TRBV2 to TRBJ2-1, with 7 bases fitting TRBD2. CDR3 length: 15 amino acids. Unmatched junction bases numbered 12, after V lost 6 bases and J lost 7 bases. Looked up from germline, CDR1 is SNHLY and CDR2 is FYNNEI.

The V call is TRBV5-1, the J call TRBJ2-7, with 7 bases fitting TRBD1. This CDR3 is 15 amino acids long. V trimming: 2 bases; J trimming: 2 bases; junction bases outside the gene matches: 7. Germline V lookup: CDR1 SGHRS, CDR2 YFSETQ. The CDR3 nucleotides read TGCGCCAGCAGCTTAGGGACAGCTTTTCCCTACGAGCAGTACTTC. This sequence encodes CASSLGTAFPYEQYF.